This T cell receptor (beta chain) is from a study of low-dose radiotherapy and immunotherapy resistance in tumors. This clonotype was counted only a few times. A much larger clone lies one base from this, so it may be a read error. The missing conserved phenylalanine or tryptophan at the end of this CDR3 makes a read error likely. Trimming shortened V by 2 bases and J by 3 bases, and 11 bases separated the two germline ends. Germline loops: CDR1 PRHDT, CDR2 FYEKMQ (reference sequence). The CDR3 has 14 amino acids. Noted time point: before trial treatment. Both TCRalpha and TCRbeta chains were reverse transcribed with V-gene-specific primers. The authors amplified TCRs for about 18 PCR cycles with a constant-region primer and a V-primer adapter. MiXCR, run by TCRdb on the reads, gives a single entry per CDR3 protein. The sample holds 100,000 or so distinct CDR3 sequences, roughly 9% seen once.

Sequences were derived from PBMCs, sampled before treatment. The TCR was taken from a male donor with prostate cancer. The chain uses TRBV13 and TRBJ2-7, with a tentative D call TRBD2 (6 bases). CDR3 protein: CASSLRGTLYEQYL. The CDR3 nucleotides read TGTGCCAGCAGCTTACGGGGGACCCTCTACGAGCAGTACTTA.